A single T cell receptor beta chain is shown here with its context. The antigen remains undetermined. Some clones are missing from TCRdb's copy, which holds only in-frame ones; the method was immunoSEQ multiplex PCR. There are about 29,000 clones in the sample; over 75% occur only once, and around 2.2% lies in the top ten. These data are taken from a study of regulatory dendritic cells for organ transplantation. Study findings and constraints: Memory T cells were less diverse than naive, with memory CD8+ most oligoclonal. Between individuals, the alloreactive memory CD8+ T cell pool differed considerably.

CDR1 is SGHNT, CDR2 YYREEE, per germline (reference sequence). V gave up 4 bases and J gave up 0 bases; unmatched junction bases: 10. The CDR3 extends over 17 amino acids. The chain uses TRBV5-4 and TRBJ2-4, with TRBD2 identical over 7 bases. The sample taken for sequencing was memory CD4+ T cells from blood. Subset denoted: CD45RO+ memory T cells. The TCR originated in a human donor in good health. The CDR3 DNA follows: TGTGCCAGCAGCCCGGGGGGTGGCAGCGGAGCCAAAAACATTCAGTACTTC. Its translation is CASSPGGGSGAKNIQYF.